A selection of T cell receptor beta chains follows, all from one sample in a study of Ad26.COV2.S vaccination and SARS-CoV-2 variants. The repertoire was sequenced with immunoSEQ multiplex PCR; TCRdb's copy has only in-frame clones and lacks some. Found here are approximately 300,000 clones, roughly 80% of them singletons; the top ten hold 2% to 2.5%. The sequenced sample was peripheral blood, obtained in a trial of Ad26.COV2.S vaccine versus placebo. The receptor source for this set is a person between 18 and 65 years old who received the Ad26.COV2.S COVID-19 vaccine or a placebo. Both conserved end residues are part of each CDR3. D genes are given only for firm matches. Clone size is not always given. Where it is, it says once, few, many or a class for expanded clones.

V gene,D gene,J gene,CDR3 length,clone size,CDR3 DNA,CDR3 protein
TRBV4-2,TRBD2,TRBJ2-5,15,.,TGTGCCAGCAGCCAAGTTGGGACTAGCTGGGAGACCCAGTACTTC,CASSQVGTSWETQYF
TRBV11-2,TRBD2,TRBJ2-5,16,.,TGTGCCAGCAGCTTACAAGCGGGGGATCTCCAAGAGACCCAGTACTTC,CASSLQAGDLQETQYF
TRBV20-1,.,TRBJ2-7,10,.,TGCAGTGCTCCCGCAGGGGAGCAGTACTTC,CSAPAGEQYF
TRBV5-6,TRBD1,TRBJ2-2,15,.,TGTGCCAGCAGCTTAGGGGACAGAGAGTTCGGGGAGCTGTTTTTT,CASSLGDREFGELFF
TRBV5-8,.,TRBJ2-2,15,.,TGTGCCAGCAGCTTAAGGCAGGGTTACACCGGGGAGCTGTTTTTT,CASSLRQGYTGELFF
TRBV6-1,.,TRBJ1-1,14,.,TGTGCCAGCAGTGAAAGGCAGGGGAACACTGAAGCTTTCTTT,CASSERQGNTEAFF
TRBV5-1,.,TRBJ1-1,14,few,TGCGCCAGCGTTGGGAGGGGGGAAGACACTGAAGCTTTCTTT,CASVGRGEDTEAFF
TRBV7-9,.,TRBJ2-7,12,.,TGTGCCAGCAGCTTAGAGCCGCACGAGCAGTACTTC,CASSLEPHEQYF
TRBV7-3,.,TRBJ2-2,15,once,TGTGCCAGCAGCTTAATGTCTGGAGGAACCGGGGAGCTGTTTTTT,CASSLMSGGTGELFF
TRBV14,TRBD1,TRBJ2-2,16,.,TGTGCCAGCAGCCAATATTTAGGACAGGGGGCCGGGGAGCTGTTTTTT,CASSQYLGQGAGELFF
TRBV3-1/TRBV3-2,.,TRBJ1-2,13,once,TGTGCCAGCAGCCTAGAATACAGGGATGGCTACACCTTC,CASSLEYRDGYTF
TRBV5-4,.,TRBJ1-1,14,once,TGTGCCAGCAGCAAGCGCGGGGGGGAAACTGAAGCTTTCTTT,CASSKRGGETEAFF
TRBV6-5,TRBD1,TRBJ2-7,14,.,TGTGCCAGCGGAGAGAGGGACAGGACCTACGAGCAGTACTTC,CASGERDRTYEQYF
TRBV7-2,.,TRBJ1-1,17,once,TGTGCCAGCAGCCCAGGAACCCGTCGAAGGGGTTACACTGAAGCTTTCTTT,CASSPGTRRRGYTEAFF
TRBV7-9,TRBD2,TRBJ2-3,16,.,TGTGCCAGCAGCCTCAATAGCGGGGCCGCCCTAGATACGCAGTATTTT,CASSLNSGAALDTQYF
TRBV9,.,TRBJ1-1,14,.,TGTGCCAGCAGCGTGGTAGGACAGAACACTGAAGCTTTCTTT,CASSVVGQNTEAFF
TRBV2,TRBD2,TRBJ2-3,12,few,TGTGCCAGGGCGGGAGGGACAGATACGCAGTATTTT,CARAGGTDTQYF
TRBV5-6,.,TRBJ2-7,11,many,TGTGCCAGCAGCAGAACTCACGAGCAGTACTTC,CASSRTHEQYF
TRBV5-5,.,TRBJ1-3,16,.,TGTGCCAGCAGCTTGGTCAGTGGTCAGGGTGGAAACACCATATATTTT,CASSLVSGQGGNTIYF
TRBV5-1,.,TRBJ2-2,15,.,TGCGCCAGCAGCCCCGGACAGAAAGACACCGGGGAGCTGTTTTTT,CASSPGQKDTGELFF
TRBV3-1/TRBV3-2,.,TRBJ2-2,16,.,TGTGCCAGCAGCCAAGATACAGGGGGGGGGTCCGGGGAGCTGTTTTTT,CASSQDTGGGSGELFF
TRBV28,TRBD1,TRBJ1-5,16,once,TGTGCCAGCAGTAGGGCCGGGACAGGGGCAAATCAGCCCCAGCATTTT,CASSRAGTGANQPQHF
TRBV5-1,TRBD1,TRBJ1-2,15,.,TGCGCCAGCAGCTCTGGGACAGGGAGAGACTATGGCTACACCTTC,CASSSGTGRDYGYTF
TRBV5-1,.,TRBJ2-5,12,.,TGCGCCAGCAGTAGGGCACAAGAGACCCAGTACTTC,CASSRAQETQYF
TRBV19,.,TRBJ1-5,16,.,TGTGCCAGTAGTACCGTCGGAGCTCCATCGAATCAGCCCCAGCATTTT,CASSTVGAPSNQPQHF
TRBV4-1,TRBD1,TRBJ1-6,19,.,TGCGCCAGCAGCCAAGTGTGGACAGGGGTCAGCTCCTATAATTCACCCCTCCACTTT,CASSQVWTGVSSYNSPLHF